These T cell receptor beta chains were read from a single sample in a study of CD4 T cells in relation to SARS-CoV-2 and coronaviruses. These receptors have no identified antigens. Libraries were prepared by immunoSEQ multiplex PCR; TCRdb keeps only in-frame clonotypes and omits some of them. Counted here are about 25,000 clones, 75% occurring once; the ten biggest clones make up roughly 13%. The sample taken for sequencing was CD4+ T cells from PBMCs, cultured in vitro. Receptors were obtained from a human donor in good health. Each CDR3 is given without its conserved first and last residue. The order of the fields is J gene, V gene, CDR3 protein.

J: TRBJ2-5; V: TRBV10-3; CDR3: AISEGITQETQY
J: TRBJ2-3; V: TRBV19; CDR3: ASSISGGPYPFRTDTQY
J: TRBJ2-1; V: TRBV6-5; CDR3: ASSVPLRAYNEQF
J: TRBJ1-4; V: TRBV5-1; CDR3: ASRTGSGGNEKLF
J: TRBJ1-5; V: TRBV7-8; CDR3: ASSHPGGHQH
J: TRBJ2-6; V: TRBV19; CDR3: ATKGSGGLSGANVLT
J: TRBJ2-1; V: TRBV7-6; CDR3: ASSLSVSSYNEQF
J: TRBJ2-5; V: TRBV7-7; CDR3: ASSLGQGQETQY
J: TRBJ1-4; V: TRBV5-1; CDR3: ASRGRDEGTEKLF
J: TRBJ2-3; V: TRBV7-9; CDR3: ASSPIGDTQY
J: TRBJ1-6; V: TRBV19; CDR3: ASSISSDSPLH
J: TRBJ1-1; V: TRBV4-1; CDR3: ASSQLRGTGGPRTEAF
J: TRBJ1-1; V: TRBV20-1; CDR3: SASRAF
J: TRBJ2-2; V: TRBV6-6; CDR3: ASTSGGHTGELF
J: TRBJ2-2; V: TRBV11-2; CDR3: ATRTSEAGELF
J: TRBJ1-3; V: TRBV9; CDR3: ASRPGQPSGNTIY
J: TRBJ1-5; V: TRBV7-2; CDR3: ASSLDRVNQPQH
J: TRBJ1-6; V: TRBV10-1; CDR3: ASSEFRAYSPLH
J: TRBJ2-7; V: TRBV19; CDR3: ASSAAEVGEQY
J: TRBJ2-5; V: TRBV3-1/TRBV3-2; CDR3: ASSRGTGGETQY
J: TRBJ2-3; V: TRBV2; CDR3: ASALSTDTQY
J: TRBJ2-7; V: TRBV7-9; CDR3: ASSFDFMGYEQY
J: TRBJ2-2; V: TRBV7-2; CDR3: ASSPIQGFSTGELF
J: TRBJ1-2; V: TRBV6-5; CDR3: ASGTGLVGYT